This entry lists 15 T cell receptor beta chains sequenced from one sample in a study of vaccination and CD4 T cells after COVID-19. Noted treatment: roughly 10-day PBMC culture with coronavirus spike peptide pools or control peptides (ViraFEST assay). The Oncomine TCR Beta short-read assay was applied to DNA of cultured CD4+ T cells. TCRdb redid the calling of the PCR reads with MiXCR, one entry per CDR3 protein. The data contain 9,500 to 15,000 distinct CDR3 sequences, over 50% of them singletons. Antigens for these TCRs are unknown. Sequenced sample: CD4+ T cells from blood, cultured in vitro. Source of these receptors: a human donor who had recovered from COVID-19.

This clonotype was observed a handful of times. The chain combines TRBV6-1 with TRBJ1-5, with D perhaps TRBD1 (6 bases). The CDR3 extends over 14 amino acids. CDR1 and CDR2 from the germline V gene are MNHNS and SASEGT. Trimming stripped 1 base from V and 6 bases from J, with 10 bases between. CDR3 in DNA: TGTGCCAGCAGTGAAGAGGGGGGTAGTCAGCCCCAGCATTTT. Amino acid sequence: CASSEEGGSQPQHF.

The chain combines TRBV7-2 with TRBJ2-2; TRBD1 is a possible D gene (5 bases). This CDR3 contains 17 residues. The germline V and J ends were trimmed by 3 bases and 4 bases, with 18 bases remaining between them. Germline-derived CDR1 and CDR2 are SGHTA and FQGNSA. The CDR3: CASSFQVRVIGTGELFF. The CDR3 DNA is TGTGCCAGCAGCTTCCAAGTCAGGGTAATTGGCACCGGGGAGCTGTTTTTT.

This clonotype is categorized as large. CDR3 sequence reads: CASSFDRSETQYF. In DNA form, the CDR3 reads TGTGCCAGCAGCTTCGACCGAAGTGAGACCCAGTACTTC. The V call is TRBV12-3 or TRBV12-4, the J call TRBJ2-5; no firm D call. The V end was cut by 6 bases, the J end by 5 bases, with 13 bases between. The length of the CDR3 is 13 residues.

This chain links TRBV7-3 with TRBJ2-2; D gene unclear. Trimming left V 1 base short and J 1 base short, with 10 bases between. CDR3 length: 16 amino acids. The germline gives CDR1 SGHTA, CDR2 FQGTGA. The CDR3 nucleotides read TGTGCCAGCAGCTTAAACCCCCCAGGGAACACCGGGGAGCTGTTTTTT. Its protein is CASSLNPPGNTGELFF.

The genes are TRBV7-2 and TRBJ2-7; 9 bases line up with TRBD1. Germline V gene sequence: CDR1 SGHTA, CDR2 FQGNSA. This CDR3 comprises 16 residues. Unmatched junction bases numbered 11, after V lost 5 bases and J lost 3 bases. CDR3 region: CASSPSTGQGFYEQYF. In DNA, the CDR3 is TGTGCCAGCAGCCCGAGTACGGGACAGGGATTCTACGAGCAGTACTTC.

The chain carries TRBV7-2 and TRBJ2-2, with 11 bases that match TRBD1. From germline, CDR1 is SGHTA and CDR2 FQGNSA. There are 16 residues in the CDR3. V shed 5 bases and J 7 bases; nucleotides not matched to a gene: 9. The CDR3: CASSPRGTGGVGELFF. CDR3 nucleotides: TGTGCCAGCAGCCCCCGAGGGACAGGGGGGGTCGGGGAGCTGTTTTTT.

V usage is TRBV19 and J usage is TRBJ1-1; 9 bases align to TRBD1. This CDR3 comprises 15 residues. Germline lookup yields CDR1 LNHDA and CDR2 SQIVND (reference sequence). V was pared by 5 bases and J by 5 bases, with 9 bases of the junction left unmatched. DNA of the CDR3: TGTGCCAGTAGTCCTTACGGACAGGGGAGAACTGAAGCTTTCTTT. Its protein product is CASSPYGQGRTEAFF.

The V call is TRBV27, the J call TRBJ1-3; maybe TRBD1 (5 bases). In germline, CDR1 is MNHEY, CDR2 SMNVEV (reference sequence). The V gene lost 5 bases and the J gene lost 2 bases, with 10 bases spanning the gap. This CDR3 spans 14 amino acids. This CDR3 is CASSIRGTGNTIYF. CDR3 coding DNA: TGTGCCAGCAGTATAAGGGGAACTGGAAACACCATATATTTT.

The chain joins TRBV7-9 to TRBJ1-4, with 7 bases aligning to TRBD1. Germline values: CDR1 SEHNR, CDR2 FQNEAQ (reference sequence). J lost 8 bases, V lost 5 bases, and 8 bases had no gene match. This CDR3 contains 14 residues. Here the CDR3 reads CASSPRGSGEKLFF. CDR3 coding DNA: TGTGCCAGCAGCCCCAGGGGGTCCGGAGAAAAACTGTTTTTT.

CDR3 residues: CATSRDSSAGITYEQYF. As DNA, the CDR3 is TGTGCCACCAGCAGAGATAGCTCGGCGGGAATTACCTACGAGCAGTACTTC. This chain links TRBV15 with TRBJ2-7, with a tentative D call TRBD2 (6 bases). The CDR3 totals 17 residues. Germline-derived CDR1 and CDR2 are LNHNV and YYDKDF (reference sequence). Trimming shortened V by 0 bases and J by 2 bases, and 17 bases separated the two germline ends. Supplemented by reference TRBV15 and TRBJ2-7, the full variable domain reads DAMVIQNPRYQVTQFGKPVTLSCSQTLNHNVMYWYQQKSSQAPKLLFHYYDKDFNNEADTPDNFQSRRPNTSFCFLDIRSPGLGDTAMYLCATSRDSSAGITYEQYFGPGTRLTVT.

The chain couples TRBV7-3 to TRBJ1-2, with unresolved D. The CDR3 is made up of 9 amino acids. V was shortened by 10 bases and J by 5 bases, with 5 bases between the two germline ends. Germline values: CDR1 SGHTA, CDR2 FQGTGA. DNA for the CDR3: TGTGCCACCCCGTATGGCTACACCTTC. Translation gives CATPYGYTF.

The CDR3 DNA follows: TGTGCCAGTAGTGTGAGCATCCAGGGATCCTACGAGCAGTACTTC. Amino acid sequence: CASSVSIQGSYEQYF. The rearrangement joins TRBV19 to TRBJ2-7; possibly TRBD1 for D (5 bases). In germline, CDR1 is LNHDA, CDR2 SQIVND (reference sequence). This CDR3 is built from 15 residues. V was pared by 5 bases and J by 1 base, with 15 bases between.

V is TRBV27 and J is TRBJ1-5; possible D gene TRBD1, 5 bases. The germline V gene has CDR1 MNHEY and CDR2 SMNVEV (reference sequence). The CDR3 consists of 13 residues. Trimming left V 9 bases short and J 7 bases short, with 16 bases between. CDR3 bases: TGTGCCAGTGCGGAAGGGGCGAGACAGCCCCAGCATTTT. Residues: CASAEGARQPQHF.

Remarks on this clonotype: The junction departs from germline at one end; a sequencing error may be responsible. This chain uses TRBV15 with TRBJ1-1, with D hard to call. The germline gives CDR1 LNHNV, CDR2 YYDKDF (reference sequence). The CDR3 spans 14 residues. CDR3 amino acids: CAASIPGGYSGAFF. DNA for the CDR3: TGTGCCGCCAGCATTCCCGGCGGTTATTCGGGAGCTTTCTTT.

The chain is built from TRBV20-1 and TRBJ1-1; D not certain. The CDR3 sequence is 10 residues long. V lost 6 bases to trimming and J lost 2 bases, with 4 bases between them. CDR1 and CDR2 (germline): DFQATT, SNEGSKA (reference sequence). DNA for the CDR3: TGCAGTGCCCAAAACACTGAAGCTTTCTTT. The encoded protein is CSAQNTEAFF.